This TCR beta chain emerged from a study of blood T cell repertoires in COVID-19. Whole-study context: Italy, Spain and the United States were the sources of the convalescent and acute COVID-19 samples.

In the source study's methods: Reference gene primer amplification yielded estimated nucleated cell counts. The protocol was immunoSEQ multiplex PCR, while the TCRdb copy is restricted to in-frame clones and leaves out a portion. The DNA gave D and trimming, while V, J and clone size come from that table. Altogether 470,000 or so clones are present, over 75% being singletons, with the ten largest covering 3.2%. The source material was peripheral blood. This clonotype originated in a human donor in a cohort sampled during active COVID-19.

As DNA, the CDR3 is TGTGCCAGCAGTCTTCGGACTAGCGGGAGCACAGATACGCAGTATTTT. Amino acids: CASSLRTSGSTDTQYF. The chain joins TRBV25-1 to TRBJ2-3; 11 nucleotides line up with TRBD2. CDR3 size: 16 residues. V gave up 5 bases and J gave up 0 bases; unmatched junction bases: 4. Germline V gene sequence: CDR1 MGHDK, CDR2 SYGVNS.